The clone carrying this TCR beta chain appeared a few times. Antigen unknown. The germline V gene encodes CDR1 SGDLS and CDR2 YYNGEE. This CDR3 has 16 residues. The trim removed 4 bases at V and 9 bases at J, leaving 12 bases unmatched. This specimen comes from a study of cytomegalovirus exposure and HLA in healthy donors. The study, taken as a whole, reports: Cytomegalovirus-associated TCR beta chains were listed, numbering 164. With high specificity and sensitivity, the classifier reportedly diagnosed cytomegalovirus status. In a later analysis, V- and J-gene trimming of beta chains associated with a DCLRE1C missense variant, replicated independently.

Use of 60 Vbeta and 13 Jbeta primers characterized the PCR. TCRdb's copy holds only in-frame clones and misses some; the assay was immunoSEQ multiplex PCR. The sample gives under 40,000 clones, approximately 76% of which show up once; roughly 7.9% is in the top ten. The material sequenced was PBMCs. This TCR was sampled from a woman aged 30 to 39 in good health and CMV-seropositive. The genes are TRBV9 and TRBJ2-1; TRBD2 matches 11 bases. The CDR3 region has the DNA TGTGCCAGCAGCCCAGTGGGCGGGACTAGCGGCGGTGAGCAGTTCTTC. Translating it yields CASSPVGGTSGGEQFF.